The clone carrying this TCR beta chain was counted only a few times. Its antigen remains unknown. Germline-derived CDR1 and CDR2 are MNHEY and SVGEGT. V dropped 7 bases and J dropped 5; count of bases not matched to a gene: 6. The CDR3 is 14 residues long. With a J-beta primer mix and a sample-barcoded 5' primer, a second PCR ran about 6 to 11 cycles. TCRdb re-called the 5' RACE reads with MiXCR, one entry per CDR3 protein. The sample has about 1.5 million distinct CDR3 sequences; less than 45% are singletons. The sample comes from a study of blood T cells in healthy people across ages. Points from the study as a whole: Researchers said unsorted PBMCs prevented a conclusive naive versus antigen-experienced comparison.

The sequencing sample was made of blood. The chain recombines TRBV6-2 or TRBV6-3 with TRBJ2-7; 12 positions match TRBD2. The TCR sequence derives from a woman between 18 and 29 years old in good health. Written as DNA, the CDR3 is TGTGCCAGCACTCCTAGCGGGAGGGTCAACGAGCAGTACTTC. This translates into CASTPSGRVNEQYF.